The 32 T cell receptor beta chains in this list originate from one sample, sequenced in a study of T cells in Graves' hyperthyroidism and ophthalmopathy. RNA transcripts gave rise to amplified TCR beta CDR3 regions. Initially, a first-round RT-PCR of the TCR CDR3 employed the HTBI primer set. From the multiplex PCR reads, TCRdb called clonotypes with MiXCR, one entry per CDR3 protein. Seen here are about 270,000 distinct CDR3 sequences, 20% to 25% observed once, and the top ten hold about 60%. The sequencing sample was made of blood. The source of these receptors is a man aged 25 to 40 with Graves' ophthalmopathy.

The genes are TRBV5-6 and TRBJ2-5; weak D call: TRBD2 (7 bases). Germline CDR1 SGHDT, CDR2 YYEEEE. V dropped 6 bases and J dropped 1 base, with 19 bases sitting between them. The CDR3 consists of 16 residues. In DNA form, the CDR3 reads TGTGCCAGCACCGGATCCCGGGGGGCGTCCCAAGAGACCCAGTACTTC. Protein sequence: CASTGSRGASQETQYF.

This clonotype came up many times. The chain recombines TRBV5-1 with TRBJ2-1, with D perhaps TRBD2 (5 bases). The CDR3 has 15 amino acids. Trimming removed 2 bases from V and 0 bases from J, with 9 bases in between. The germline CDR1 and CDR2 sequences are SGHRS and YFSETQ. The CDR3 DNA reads TGCGCCAGCAGCTTAGCGGATCGCTCCTACAATGAGCAGTTCTTC. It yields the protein CASSLADRSYNEQFF.

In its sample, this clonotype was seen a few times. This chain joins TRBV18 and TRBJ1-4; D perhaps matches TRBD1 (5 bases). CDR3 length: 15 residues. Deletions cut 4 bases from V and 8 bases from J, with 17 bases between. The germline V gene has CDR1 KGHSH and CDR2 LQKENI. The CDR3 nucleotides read TGTGCCAGCTCACAACTAGGGGCAGAATGGGAAAAACTGTTTTTT. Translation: CASSQLGAEWEKLFF.

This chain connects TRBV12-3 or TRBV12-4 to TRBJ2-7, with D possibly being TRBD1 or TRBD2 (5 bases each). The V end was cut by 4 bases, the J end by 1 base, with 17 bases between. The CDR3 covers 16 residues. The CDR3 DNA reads TGTGCCAGCAGTTCTACGGGAAGGGACCTTTCCTACGAGCAGTACTTC. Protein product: CASSSTGRDLSYEQYF.

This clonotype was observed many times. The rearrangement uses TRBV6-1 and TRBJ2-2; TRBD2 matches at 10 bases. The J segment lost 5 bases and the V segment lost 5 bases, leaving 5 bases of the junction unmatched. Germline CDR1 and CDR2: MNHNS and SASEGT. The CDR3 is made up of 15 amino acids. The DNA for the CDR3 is TGTGCCAGCAGTTCGGGACTAGCGCGTACCGGGGAGCTGTTTTTT. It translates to CASSSGLARTGELFF.

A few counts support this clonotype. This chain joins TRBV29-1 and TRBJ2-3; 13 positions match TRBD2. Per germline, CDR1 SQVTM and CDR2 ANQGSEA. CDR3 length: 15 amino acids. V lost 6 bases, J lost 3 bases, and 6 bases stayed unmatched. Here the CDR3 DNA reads TGCAGCGTGGAGACTAGCGGGGGGTCGACAGATACGCAGTATTTT. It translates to CSVETSGGSTDTQYF.

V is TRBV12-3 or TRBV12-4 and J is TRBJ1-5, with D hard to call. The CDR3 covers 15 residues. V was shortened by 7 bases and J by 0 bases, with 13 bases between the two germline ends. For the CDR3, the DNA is TGTGCCAGCACCCCTGGGGATTATAGCAATCAGCCCCAGCATTTT. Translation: CASTPGDYSNQPQHF.

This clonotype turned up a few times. CDR3 region: CASEWAHEQYF. Written as DNA, the CDR3 is TGTGCCAGTGAGTGGGCGCACGAGCAGTACTTC. This chain uses TRBV2 with TRBJ2-7; D not certain. V dropped 9 bases and J dropped 5 bases, with 11 bases sitting between them. From germline, CDR1 is SNHLY and CDR2 FYNNEI. The CDR3 has 11 residues.

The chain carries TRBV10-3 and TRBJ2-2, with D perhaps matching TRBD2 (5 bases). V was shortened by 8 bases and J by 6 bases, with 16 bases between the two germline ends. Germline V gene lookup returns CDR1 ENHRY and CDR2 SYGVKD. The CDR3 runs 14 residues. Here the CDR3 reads CAISEVGSAGELFF. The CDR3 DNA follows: TGTGCCATCTCGGAGGTCGGAAGCGCCGGGGAGCTGTTTTTT.

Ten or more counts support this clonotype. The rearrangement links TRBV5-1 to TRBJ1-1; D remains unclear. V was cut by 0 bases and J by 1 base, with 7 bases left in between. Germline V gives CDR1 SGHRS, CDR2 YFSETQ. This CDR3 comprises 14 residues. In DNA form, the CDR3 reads TGCGCCAGCAGCTTGGAATTTTCGAACACTGAAGCTTTCTTT. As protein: CASSLEFSNTEAFF.

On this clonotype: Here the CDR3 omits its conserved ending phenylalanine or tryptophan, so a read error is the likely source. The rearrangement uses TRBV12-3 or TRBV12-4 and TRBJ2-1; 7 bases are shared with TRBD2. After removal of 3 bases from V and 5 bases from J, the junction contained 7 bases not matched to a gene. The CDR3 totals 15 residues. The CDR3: CASSFSASGNNEQFS. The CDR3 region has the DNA TGTGCCAGCAGTTTCTCGGCTAGCGGTAACAATGAGCAGTTCTCC.

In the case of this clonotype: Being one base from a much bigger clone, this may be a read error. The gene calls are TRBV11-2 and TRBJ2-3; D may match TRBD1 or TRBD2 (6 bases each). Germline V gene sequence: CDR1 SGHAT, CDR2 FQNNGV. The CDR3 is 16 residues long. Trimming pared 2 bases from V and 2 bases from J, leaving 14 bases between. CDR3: CASSLLGGGSTDTQYF. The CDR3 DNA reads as TGTGCCAGCAGCTTATTAGGAGGGGGATCCACAGATACGCAGTATTTT.

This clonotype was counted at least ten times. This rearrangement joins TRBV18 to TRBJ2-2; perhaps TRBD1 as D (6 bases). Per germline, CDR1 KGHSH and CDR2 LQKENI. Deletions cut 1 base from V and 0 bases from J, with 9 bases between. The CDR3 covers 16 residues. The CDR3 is CASSPRDNANTGELFF. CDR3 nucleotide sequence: TGTGCCAGCTCACCACGGGACAACGCGAACACCGGGGAGCTGTTTTTT.

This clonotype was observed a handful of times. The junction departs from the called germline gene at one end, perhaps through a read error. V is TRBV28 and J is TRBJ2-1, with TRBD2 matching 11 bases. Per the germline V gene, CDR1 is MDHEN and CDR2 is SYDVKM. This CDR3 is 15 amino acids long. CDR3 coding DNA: TGTGCCAGCAGTCCCGAGCGACTAGCGGGACCCGGTTGGGTCTTC. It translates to CASSPERLAGPGWVF.

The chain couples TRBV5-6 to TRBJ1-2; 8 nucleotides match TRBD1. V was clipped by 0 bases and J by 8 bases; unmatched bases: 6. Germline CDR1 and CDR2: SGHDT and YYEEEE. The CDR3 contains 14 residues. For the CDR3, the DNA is TGTGCCAGCAGCTTGGGACAGGGGTTGGTCGGCTACACCTTC. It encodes CASSLGQGLVGYTF. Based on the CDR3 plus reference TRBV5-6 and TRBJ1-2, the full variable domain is DAGVTQSPTHLIKTRGQQVTLRCSPKSGHDTVSWYQQALGQGPQFIFQYYEEEERQRGNFPDRFSGHQFPNYSSELNVNALLLGDSALYLCASSLGQGLVGYTFGSGTRLTVV.

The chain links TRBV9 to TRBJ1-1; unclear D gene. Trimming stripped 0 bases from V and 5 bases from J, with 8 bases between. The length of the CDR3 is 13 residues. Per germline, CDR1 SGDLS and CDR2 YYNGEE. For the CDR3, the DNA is TGTGCCAGCAGCGTAGAGGCCAAGACTGAAGCTTTCTTT. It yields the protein CASSVEAKTEAFF.

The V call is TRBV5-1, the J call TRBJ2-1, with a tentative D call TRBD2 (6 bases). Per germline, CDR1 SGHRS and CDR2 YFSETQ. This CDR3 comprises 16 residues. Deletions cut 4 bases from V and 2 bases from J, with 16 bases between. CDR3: CASSPQGGSPYNEQFF. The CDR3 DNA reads TGCGCCAGCAGCCCCCAGGGAGGTAGCCCCTACAATGAGCAGTTCTTC.

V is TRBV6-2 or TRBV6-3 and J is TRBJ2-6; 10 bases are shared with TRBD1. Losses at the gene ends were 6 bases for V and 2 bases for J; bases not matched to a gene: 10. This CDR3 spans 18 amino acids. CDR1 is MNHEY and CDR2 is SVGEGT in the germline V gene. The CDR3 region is CASRLSGTGDPGANVLTF. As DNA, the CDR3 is TGTGCCAGCAGATTATCCGGGACAGGGGATCCTGGGGCCAACGTCCTGACTTTC.

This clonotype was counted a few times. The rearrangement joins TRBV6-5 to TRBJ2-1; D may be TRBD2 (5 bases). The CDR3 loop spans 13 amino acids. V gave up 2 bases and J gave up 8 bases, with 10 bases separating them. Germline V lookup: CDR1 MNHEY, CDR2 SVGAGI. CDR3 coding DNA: TGTGCCAGCAGTTACCGCCCGAGGGATGAGCAGTTCTTC. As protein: CASSYRPRDEQFF.

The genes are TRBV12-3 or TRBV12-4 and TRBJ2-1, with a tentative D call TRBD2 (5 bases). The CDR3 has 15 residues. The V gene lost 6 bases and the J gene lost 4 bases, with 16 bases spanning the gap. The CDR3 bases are TGTGCCAGCAGCCTAGCCGTCGGGGTTTACAATGAGCAGTTCTTC. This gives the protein CASSLAVGVYNEQFF.

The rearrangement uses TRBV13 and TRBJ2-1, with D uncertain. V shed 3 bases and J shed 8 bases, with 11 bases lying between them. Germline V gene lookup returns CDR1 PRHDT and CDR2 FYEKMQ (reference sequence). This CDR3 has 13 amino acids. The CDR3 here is CASSFPGLDEQFF. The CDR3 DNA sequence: TGTGCCAGCAGCTTTCCCGGGTTGGATGAGCAGTTCTTC.

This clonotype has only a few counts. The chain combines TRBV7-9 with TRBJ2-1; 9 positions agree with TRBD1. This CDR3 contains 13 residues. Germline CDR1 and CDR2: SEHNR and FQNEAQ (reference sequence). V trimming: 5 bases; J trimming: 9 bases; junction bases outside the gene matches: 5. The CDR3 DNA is TGTGCCAGCAGCCATGGACAGGGGCGTGAGCAGTTCTTC. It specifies CASSHGQGREQFF.

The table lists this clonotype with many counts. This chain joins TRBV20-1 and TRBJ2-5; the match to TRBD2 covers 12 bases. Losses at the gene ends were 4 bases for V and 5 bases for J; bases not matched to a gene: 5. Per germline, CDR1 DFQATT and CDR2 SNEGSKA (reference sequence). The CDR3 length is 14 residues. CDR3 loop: CSATRTSGGETQYF. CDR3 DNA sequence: TGCAGTGCTACCCGCACTAGCGGGGGGGAGACCCAGTACTTC.

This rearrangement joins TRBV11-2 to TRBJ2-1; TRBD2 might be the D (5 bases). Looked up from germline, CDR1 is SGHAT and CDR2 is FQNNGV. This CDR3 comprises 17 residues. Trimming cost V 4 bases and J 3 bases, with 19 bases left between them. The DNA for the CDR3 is TGTGCCAGCAGCTCCTGGCCAGCTGACTACTACTACAATGAGCAGTTCTTC. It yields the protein CASSSWPADYYYNEQFF.

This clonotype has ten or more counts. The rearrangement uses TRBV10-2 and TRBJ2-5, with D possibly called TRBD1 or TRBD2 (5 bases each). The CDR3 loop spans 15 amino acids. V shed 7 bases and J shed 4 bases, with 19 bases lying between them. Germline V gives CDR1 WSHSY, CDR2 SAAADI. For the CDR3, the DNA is TGCGCCAGCACCCTGATGGGGGAGCGGCGAGAGACCCAGTACTTC. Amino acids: CASTLMGERRETQYF.

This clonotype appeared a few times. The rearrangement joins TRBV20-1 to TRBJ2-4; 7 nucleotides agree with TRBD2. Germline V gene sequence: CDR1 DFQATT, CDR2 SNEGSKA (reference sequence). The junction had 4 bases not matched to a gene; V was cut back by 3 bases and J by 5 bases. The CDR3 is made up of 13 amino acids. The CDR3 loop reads CSASRDYENIQYF. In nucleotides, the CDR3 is TGCAGTGCTAGCCGGGACTATGAAAACATTCAGTACTTC.

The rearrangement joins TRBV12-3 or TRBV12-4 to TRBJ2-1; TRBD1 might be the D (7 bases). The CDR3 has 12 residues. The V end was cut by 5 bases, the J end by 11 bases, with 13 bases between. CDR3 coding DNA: TGTGCCAGCAGTCCCTGGAGGGGGCAGCAGTTCTTC. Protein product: CASSPWRGQQFF.

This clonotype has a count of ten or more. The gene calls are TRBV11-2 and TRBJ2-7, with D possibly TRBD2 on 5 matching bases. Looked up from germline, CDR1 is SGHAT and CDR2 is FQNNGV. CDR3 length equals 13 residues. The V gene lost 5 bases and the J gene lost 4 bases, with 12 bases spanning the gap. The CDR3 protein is CASSKNPGYEQYF. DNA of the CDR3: TGTGCCAGCAGCAAAAACCCGGGATACGAGCAGTACTTC.

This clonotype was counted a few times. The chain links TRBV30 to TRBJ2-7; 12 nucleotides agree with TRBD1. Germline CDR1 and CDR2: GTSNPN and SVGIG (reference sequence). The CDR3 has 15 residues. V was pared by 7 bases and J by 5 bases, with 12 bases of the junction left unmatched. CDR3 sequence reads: CALDPPGQGANEQYF. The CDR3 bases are TGTGCCTTGGATCCCCCGGGACAGGGGGCCAACGAGCAGTACTTC.

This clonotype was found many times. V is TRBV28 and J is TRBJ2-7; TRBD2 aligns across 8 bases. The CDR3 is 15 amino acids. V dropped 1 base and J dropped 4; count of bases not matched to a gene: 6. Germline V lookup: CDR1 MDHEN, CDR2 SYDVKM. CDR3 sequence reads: CASSLSAGVRYEQYF. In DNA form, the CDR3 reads TGTGCCAGCAGTTTATCAGCGGGAGTCAGGTACGAGCAGTACTTC.

CDR3 region: CASSQVIGQETQYF. The CDR3 coding sequence is TGTGCCAGCAGCCAGGTGATAGGCCAAGAGACCCAGTACTTC. The genes are TRBV14 and TRBJ2-5; D is unresolved. CDR1 and CDR2 from the germline V gene are SGHDN and FVKESK. CDR3 length: 14 amino acids. V was shortened by 3 bases and J by 1 base, with 9 bases between the two germline ends.

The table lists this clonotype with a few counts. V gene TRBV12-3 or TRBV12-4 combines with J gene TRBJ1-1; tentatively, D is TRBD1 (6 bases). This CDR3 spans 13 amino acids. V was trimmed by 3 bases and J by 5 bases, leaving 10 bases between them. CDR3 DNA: TGTGCCAGCAGTTTGGGGGGCTTGACTGAAGCTTTCTTT. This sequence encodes CASSLGGLTEAFF.